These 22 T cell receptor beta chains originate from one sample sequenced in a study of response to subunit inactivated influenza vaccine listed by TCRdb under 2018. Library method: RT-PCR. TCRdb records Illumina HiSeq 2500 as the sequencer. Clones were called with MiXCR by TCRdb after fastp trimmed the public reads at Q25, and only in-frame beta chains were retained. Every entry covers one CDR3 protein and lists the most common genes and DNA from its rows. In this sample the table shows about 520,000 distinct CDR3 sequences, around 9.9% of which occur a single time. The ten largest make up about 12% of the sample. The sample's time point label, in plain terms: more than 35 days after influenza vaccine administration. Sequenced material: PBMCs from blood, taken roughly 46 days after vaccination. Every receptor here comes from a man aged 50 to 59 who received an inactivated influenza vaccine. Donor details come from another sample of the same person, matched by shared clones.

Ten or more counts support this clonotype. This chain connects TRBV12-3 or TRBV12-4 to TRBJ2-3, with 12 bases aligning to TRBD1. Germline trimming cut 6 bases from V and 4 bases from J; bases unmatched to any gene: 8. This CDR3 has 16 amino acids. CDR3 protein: CASRDPGQGAADTQYF. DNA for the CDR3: TGTGCCAGCAGAGACCCGGGACAGGGGGCGGCAGATACGCAGTATTTT.

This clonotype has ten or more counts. The chain's CDR3 is CASSQTALYEQYF. DNA for the CDR3: TGTGCCAGCAGCCAAACCGCCCTCTACGAGCAGTACTTC. The chain recombines TRBV6-6 with TRBJ2-7; D is uncertain. V dropped 6 bases and J dropped 3 bases, with 12 bases sitting between them. Germline V CDR1 and CDR2: MNHNY, SVGAGI (reference sequence). The CDR3 is made up of 13 amino acids.

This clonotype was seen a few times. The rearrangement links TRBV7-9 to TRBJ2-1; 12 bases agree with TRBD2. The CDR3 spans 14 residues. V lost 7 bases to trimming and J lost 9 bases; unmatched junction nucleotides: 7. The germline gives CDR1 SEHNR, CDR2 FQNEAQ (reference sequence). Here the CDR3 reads CASNGLAGGGEQFF. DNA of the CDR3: TGTGCCAGCAATGGTCTAGCGGGAGGGGGTGAGCAGTTCTTC.

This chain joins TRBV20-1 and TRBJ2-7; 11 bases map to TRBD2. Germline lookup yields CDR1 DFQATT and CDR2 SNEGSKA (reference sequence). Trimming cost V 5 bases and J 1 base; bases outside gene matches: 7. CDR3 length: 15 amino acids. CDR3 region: CSAFPIAGGSYEQYF. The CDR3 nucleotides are TGCAGTGCTTTTCCCATAGCGGGGGGGTCCTACGAGCAGTACTTC.

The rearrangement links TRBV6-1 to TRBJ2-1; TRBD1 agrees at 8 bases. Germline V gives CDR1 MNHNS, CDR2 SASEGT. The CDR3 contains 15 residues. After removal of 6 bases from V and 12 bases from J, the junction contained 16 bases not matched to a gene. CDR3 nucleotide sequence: TGTGCCAGCAGCCCAGGGACAGGTGGGATATTGAGGCAGTTCTTC. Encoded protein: CASSPGTGGILRQFF.

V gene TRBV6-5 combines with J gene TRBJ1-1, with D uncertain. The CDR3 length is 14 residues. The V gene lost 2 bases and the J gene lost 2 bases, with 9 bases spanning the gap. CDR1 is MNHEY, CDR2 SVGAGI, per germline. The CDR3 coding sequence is TGTGCCAGCAGTTACGAAGGAGGTAACACTGAAGCTTTCTTT. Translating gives CASSYEGGNTEAFF.

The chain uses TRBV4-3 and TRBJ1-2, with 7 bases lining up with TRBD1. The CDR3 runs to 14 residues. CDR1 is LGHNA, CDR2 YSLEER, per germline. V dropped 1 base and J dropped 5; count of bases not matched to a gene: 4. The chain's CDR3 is CASSQAQGGYGYTF. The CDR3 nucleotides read TGCGCCAGCAGCCAAGCGCAGGGGGGGTATGGCTACACCTTC.

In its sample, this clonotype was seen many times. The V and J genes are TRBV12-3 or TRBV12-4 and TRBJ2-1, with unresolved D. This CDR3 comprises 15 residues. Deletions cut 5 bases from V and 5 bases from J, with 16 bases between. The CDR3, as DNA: TGTGCCAGCAGTCAACGACCGGGCACAGACAATGAGCAGTTCTTC. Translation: CASSQRPGTDNEQFF.

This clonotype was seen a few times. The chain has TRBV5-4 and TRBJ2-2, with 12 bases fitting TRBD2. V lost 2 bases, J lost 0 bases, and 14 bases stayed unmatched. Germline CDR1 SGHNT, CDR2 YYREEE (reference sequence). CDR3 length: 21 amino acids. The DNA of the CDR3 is TGTGCCAGCAGCTTCAATCCCCCTTTTAGGACTAGCGGGGCGAACACCGGGGAGCTGTTTTTT. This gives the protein CASSFNPPFRTSGANTGELFF.

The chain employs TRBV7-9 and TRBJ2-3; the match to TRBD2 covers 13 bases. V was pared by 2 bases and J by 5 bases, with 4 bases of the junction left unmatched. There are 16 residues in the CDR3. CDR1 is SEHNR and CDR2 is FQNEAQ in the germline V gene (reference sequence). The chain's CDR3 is CASSLTSGGAKDTQYF. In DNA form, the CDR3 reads TGTGCCAGCAGCTTAACTAGCGGGGGGGCCAAAGATACGCAGTATTTT. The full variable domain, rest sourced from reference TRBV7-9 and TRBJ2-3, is DTGVSQNPRHKITKRGQNVTFRCDPISEHNRLYWYRQTLGQGPEFLTYFQNEAQLEKSRLLSDRFSAERPKGSFSTLEIQRTEQGDSAMYLCASSLTSGGAKDTQYFGPGTRLTVL.

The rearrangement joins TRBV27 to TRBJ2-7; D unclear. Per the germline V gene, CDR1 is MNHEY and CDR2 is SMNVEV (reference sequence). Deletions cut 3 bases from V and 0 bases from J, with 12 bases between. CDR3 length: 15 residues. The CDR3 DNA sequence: TGTGCCAGCAGTTTTTCGGCAGAGCTCTCCTACGAGCAGTACTTC. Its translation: CASSFSAELSYEQYF.

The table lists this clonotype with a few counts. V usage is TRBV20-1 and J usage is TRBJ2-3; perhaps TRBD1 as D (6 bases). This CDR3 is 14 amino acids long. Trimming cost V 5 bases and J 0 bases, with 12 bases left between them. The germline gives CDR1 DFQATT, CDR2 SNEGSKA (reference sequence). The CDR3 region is CSAPGHGSTDTQYF. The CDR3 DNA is TGCAGTGCTCCGGGACACGGAAGCACAGATACGCAGTATTTT.

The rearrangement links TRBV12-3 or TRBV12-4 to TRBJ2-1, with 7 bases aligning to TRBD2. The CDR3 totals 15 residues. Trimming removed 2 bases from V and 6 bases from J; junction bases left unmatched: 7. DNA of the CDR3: TGTGCCAGCAGTTTAAGCGGGAAAGGGGTCAATGAGCAGTTCTTC. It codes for CASSLSGKGVNEQFF.

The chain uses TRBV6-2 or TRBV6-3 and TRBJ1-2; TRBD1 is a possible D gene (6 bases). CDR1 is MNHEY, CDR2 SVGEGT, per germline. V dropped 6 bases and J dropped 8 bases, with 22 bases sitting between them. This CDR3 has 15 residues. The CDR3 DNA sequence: TGTGCCAGCAGAGATCTTCCACAGGGACCACGCGGCTACACCTTC. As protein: CASRDLPQGPRGYTF.

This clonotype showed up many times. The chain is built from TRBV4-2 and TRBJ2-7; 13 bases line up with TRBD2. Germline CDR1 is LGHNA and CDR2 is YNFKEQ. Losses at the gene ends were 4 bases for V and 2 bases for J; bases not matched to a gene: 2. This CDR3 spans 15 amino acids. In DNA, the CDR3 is TGTGCCAGCAGCCCGGGACTAGCGGGAACCTACGAGCAGTACTTC. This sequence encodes CASSPGLAGTYEQYF.

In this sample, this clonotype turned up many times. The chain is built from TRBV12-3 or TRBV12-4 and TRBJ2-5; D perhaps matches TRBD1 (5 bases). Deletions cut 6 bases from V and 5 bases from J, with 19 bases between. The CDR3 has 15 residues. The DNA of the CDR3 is TGTGCCAGCAGCACAACAGGTCTCACCGGGGAGACCCAGTACTTC. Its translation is CASSTTGLTGETQYF.

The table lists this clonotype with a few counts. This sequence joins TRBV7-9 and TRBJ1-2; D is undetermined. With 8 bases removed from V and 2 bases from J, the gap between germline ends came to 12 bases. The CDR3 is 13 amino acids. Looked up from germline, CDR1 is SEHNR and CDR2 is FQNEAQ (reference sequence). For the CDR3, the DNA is TGTGCCAGCGCCTTGGGTTGGAACTATGGCTACACCTTC. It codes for CASALGWNYGYTF.

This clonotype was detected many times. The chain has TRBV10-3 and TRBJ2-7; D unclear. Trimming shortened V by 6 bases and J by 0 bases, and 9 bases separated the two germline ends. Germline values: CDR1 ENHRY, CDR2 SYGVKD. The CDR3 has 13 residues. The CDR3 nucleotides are TGTGCCATCAGGGGCGGTGACTCCTACGAGCAGTACTTC. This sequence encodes CAIRGGDSYEQYF.

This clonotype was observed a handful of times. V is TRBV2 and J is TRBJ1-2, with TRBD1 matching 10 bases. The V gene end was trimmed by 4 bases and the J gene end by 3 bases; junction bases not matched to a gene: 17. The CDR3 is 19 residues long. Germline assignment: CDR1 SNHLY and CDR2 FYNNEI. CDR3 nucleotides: TGTGCCAGCAGTGGACTACCCGGACAGGGGGGAAAGCACGACTATGGCTACACCTTC. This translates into CASSGLPGQGGKHDYGYTF.

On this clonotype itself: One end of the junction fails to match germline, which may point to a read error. CDR3: CASRQLQGYNEQFF. CDR3 DNA: TGCGCCAGCCGCCAACTACAGGGTTACAATGAGCAGTTCTTC. This chain connects TRBV4-3 to TRBJ2-1, with a tentative D call TRBD1 (6 bases). Germline V gives CDR1 LGHNA, CDR2 YSLEER. CDR3 length: 14 amino acids.

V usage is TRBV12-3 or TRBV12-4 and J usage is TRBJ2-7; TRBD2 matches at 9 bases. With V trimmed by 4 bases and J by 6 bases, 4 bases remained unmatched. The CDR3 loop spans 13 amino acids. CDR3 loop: CASSYLAGVEQYF. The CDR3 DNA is TGTGCCAGCAGTTACTTAGCGGGGGTCGAGCAGTACTTC.

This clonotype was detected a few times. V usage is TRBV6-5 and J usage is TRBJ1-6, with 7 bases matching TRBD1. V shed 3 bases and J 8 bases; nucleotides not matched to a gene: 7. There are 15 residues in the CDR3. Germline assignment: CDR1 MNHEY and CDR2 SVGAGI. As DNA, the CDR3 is TGTGCCAGCAGTTATAACACAGGGGAGTATTCACCCCTCCACTTT. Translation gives CASSYNTGEYSPLHF.